The TCR beta chain described here comes from a study of multiple sclerosis patients with progressive multifocal leukoencephalopathy. Every PCR reaction included synthetic inline CDR3 controls for all V-J pairings. Clones were read by immunoSEQ multiplex PCR, and TCRdb kept only the in-frame ones, dropping some. The table has 25,000 to 35,000 clones, 87% seen once. Notes on this clone: Antigen specificity is unknown.

V lost 5 bases to trimming and J lost 1 base; unmatched junction nucleotides: 6. The CDR3 totals 16 residues. Germline V gene data show CDR1 as SGHTA and CDR2 as FQGNSA. Broader study findings: Before and during natalizumab, the clones expanded at PML already existed. The findings' link to JC virus versus immunocompromise remained uncertain.

Time point denoted: time of PML onset. T3 blood samples were collected at the time of PML onset. The chain combines TRBV7-2 with TRBJ2-2; 8 positions match TRBD2. Sequencing used PBMCs, obtained from a patient treated with natalizumab. This receptor was identified in a middle-aged woman with progressive multifocal leukoencephalopathy. The chain's CDR3 is CASSLAGGRNTGELFF. The CDR3 DNA is TGTGCCAGCAGCCTCGCGGGGGGCCGGAACACCGGGGAGCTGTTTTTT.